A selection of T cell receptor beta chains follows, all from one sample in a study of pediatric ulcerative colitis. The method was immunoSEQ multiplex PCR; TCRdb's version includes in-frame clones alone and lacks a portion of them. The sample contains 40,000 to 60,000 clones, about four fifths of which appear only once. Sequencing was done on a sample of gut tissue. These receptors were taken from a girl under 18 with moderate ulcerative colitis. Each CDR3 is given with its conserved first and last residue. A D gene is named only where the DNA matches it firmly. Size is omitted from some rows. Given values are once, few, many or a class for expanded clones.

-,TRBJ1-2,-,TRBV4-3,CASSQGGSAGPYGYTF,TGCGCCAGCAGCCAAGGGGGGAGTGCGGGCCCTTATGGCTACACCTTC
-,TRBJ2-7,-,TRBV4-1,CASSQDLIRAYEQYF,TGCGCCAGCAGCCAAGATCTTATCCGCGCCTACGAGCAGTACTTC
TRBD2,TRBJ2-1,few,TRBV19,CASSIGRTSPYNEQFF,TGTGCCAGTAGTATAGGGAGGACTAGCCCCTACAATGAGCAGTTCTTC
-,TRBJ1-1,-,TRBV7-2,CASSLAGAPTEAFF,TGTGCCAGCAGCTTAGCTGGGGCTCCCACTGAAGCTTTCTTT
-,TRBJ1-1,-,TRBV20-1,CSATRDLWAFF,TGCAGTGCTACCCGGGATTTGTGGGCTTTCTTT
-,TRBJ1-4,-,TRBV30,CAWNVVRREKLFF,TGTGCCTGGAACGTGGTGAGAAGGGAAAAACTGTTTTTT
-,TRBJ1-2,once,TRBV5-4,CASSTDSLYGYTF,TGTGCCAGCAGCACCGACAGTTTGTATGGCTACACCTTC
-,TRBJ1-2,few,TRBV28,CASRYKPREYGYTF,TGTGCCAGCAGATACAAACCACGGGAGTATGGCTACACCTTC
-,TRBJ1-1,once,TRBV5-1,CASSLEPQNTEAFF,TGCGCCAGCAGCTTGGAGCCACAGAACACTGAAGCTTTCTTT
TRBD1,TRBJ1-2,-,TRBV5-8,CASSFPRTGEANYGYTF,TGTGCCAGCAGCTTTCCTAGGACAGGGGAAGCTAACTATGGCTACACCTTC
TRBD2,TRBJ2-7,-,TRBV29-1,CSVVAGGLPYEQYF,TGCAGCGTTGTAGCGGGAGGTCTCCCCTACGAGCAGTACTTC
-,TRBJ2-7,-,TRBV5-1,CASSIGQSYEQYF,TGCGCCAGCAGCATTGGACAGTCCTACGAGCAGTACTTC
-,TRBJ2-7,-,TRBV19,CASSMTVLYEQYF,TGTGCCAGTAGTATGACAGTCCTCTACGAGCAGTACTTC
-,TRBJ2-7,-,TRBV4-2,CASSQDLNTYEQYF,TGTGCCAGCAGCCAAGATCTAAACACCTACGAGCAGTACTTC